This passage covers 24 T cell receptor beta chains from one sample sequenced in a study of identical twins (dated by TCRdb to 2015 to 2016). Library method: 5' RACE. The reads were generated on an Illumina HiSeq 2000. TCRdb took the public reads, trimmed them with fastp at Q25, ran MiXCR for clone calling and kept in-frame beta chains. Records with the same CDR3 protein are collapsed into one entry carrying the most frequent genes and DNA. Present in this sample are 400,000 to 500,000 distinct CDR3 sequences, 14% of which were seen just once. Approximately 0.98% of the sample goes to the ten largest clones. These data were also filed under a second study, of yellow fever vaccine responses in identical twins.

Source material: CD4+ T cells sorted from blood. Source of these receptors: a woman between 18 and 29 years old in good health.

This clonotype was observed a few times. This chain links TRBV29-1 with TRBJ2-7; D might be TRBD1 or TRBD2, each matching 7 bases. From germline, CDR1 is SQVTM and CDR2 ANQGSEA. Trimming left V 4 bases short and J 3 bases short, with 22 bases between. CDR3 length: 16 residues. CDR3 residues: CSVGGGEQGGFYEQYF. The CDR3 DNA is TGCAGCGTTGGTGGGGGGGAGCAGGGGGGATTCTACGAGCAGTACTTC.

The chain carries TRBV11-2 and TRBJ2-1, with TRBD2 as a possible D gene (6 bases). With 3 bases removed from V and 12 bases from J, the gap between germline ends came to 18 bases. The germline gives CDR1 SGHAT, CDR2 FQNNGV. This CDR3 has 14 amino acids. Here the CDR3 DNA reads TGTGCCAGCAGCTTGGGCATGCCTAGCGTTACGCAGTTCTTC. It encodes CASSLGMPSVTQFF.

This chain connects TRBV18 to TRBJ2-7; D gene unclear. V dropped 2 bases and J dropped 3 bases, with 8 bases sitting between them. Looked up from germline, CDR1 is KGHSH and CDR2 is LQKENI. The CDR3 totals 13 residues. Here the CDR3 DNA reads TGTGCCAGCTCACCAGGGCCAAACTACGAGCAGTACTTC. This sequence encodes CASSPGPNYEQYF. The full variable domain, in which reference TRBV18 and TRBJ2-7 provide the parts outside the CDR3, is NAGVMQNPRHLVRRRGQEARLRCSPMKGHSHVYWYRQLPEEGLKFMVYLQKENIIDESGMPKERFSAEFPKEGPSILRIQQVVRGDSAAYFCASSPGPNYEQYFGPGTRLTVT.

The CDR3 region is CASKERFSSDTQYF. For the CDR3, the DNA is TGTGCCAGCAAGGAGCGGTTCTCATCCGATACGCAGTATTTT. The chain combines TRBV2 with TRBJ2-3; D is possibly TRBD2 (5 bases). The CDR3 totals 14 residues. V lost 7 bases, J lost 6 bases, and 17 bases lay in between. Germline V gives CDR1 SNHLY, CDR2 FYNNEI.

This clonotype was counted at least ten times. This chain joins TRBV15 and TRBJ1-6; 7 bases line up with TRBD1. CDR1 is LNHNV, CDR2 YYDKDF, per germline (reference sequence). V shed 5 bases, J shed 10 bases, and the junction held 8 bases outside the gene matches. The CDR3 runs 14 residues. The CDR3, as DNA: TGTGCCACCAGCTCCAGACAGGGAAACTCACCCCTCCACTTT. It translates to CATSSRQGNSPLHF.

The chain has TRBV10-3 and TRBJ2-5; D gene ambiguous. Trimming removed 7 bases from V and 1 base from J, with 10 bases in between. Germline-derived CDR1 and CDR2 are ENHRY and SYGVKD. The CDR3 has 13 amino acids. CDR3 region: CAITPALQETQYF. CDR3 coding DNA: TGTGCCATCACCCCAGCGCTCCAAGAGACCCAGTACTTC.

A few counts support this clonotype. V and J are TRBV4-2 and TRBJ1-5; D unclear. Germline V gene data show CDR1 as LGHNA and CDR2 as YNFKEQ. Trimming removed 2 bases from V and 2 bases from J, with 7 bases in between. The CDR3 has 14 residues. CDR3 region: CASSQRPGNQPQHF. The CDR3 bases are TGTGCCAGCAGCCAAAGGCCCGGCAATCAGCCCCAGCATTTT.

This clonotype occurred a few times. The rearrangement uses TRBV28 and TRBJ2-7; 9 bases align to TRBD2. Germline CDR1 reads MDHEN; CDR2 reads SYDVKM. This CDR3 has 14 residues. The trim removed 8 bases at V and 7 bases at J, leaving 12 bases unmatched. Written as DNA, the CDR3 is TGTGCCAGCGGGACCTTAGCGGGAGTACGAGAGCAGTACTTC. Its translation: CASGTLAGVREQYF.

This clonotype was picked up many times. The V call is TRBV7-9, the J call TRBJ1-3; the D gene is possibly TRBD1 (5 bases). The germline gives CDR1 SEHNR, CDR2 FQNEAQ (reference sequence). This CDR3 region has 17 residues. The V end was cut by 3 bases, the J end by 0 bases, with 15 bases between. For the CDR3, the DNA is TGTGCCAGCAGCTTGGGGACGGGAAGTGGCTCTGGAAACACCATATATTTT. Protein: CASSLGTGSGSGNTIYF.

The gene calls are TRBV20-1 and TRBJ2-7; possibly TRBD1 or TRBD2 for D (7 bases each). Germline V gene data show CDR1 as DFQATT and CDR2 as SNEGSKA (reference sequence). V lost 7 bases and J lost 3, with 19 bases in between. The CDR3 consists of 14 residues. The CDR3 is CSVLRQGGSYEQYF. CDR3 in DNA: TGCAGTGTCCTACGACAGGGAGGGAGCTACGAGCAGTACTTC.

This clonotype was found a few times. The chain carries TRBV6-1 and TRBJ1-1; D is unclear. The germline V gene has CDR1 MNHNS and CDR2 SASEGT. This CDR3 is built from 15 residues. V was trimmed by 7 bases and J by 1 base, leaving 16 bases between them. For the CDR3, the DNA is TGTGCCAGCAACCCCCTTAGCACGGGGAACACTGAAGCTTTCTTT. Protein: CASNPLSTGNTEAFF.

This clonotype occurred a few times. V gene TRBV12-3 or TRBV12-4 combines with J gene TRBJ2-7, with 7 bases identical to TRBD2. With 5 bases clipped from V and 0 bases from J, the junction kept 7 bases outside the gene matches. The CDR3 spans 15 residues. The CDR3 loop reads CASSGGGGDSYEQYF. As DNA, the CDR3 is TGTGCCAGCAGTGGGGGGGGTGGGGACTCCTACGAGCAGTACTTC.

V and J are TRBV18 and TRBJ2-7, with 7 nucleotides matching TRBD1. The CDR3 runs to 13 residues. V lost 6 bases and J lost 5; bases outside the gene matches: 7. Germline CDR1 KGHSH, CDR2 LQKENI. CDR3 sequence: CASSRQGRDEQYF. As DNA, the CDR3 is TGTGCCAGCTCTCGACAGGGTAGAGACGAGCAGTACTTC.

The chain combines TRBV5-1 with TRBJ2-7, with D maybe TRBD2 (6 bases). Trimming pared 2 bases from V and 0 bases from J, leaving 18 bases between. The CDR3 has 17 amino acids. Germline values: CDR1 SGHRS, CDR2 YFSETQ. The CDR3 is CASSFRKASDSSYEQYF. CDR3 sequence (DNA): TGCGCCAGCAGCTTCCGGAAGGCTAGCGACAGCTCCTACGAGCAGTACTTC. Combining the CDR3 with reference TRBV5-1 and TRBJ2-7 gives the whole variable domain KAGVTQTPRYLIKTRGQQVTLSCSPISGHRSVSWYQQTPGQGLQFLFEYFSETQRNKGNFPGRFSGRQFSNSRSEMNVSTLELGDSALYLCASSFRKASDSSYEQYFGPGTRLTVT.

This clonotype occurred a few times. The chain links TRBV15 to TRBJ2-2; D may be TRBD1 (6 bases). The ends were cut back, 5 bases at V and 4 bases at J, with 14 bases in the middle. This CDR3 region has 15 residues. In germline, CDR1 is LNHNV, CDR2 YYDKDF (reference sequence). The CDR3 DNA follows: TGTGCCACCAGCCGGGACACAAAGGTCACCGGGGAGCTGTTTTTT. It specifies CATSRDTKVTGELFF.

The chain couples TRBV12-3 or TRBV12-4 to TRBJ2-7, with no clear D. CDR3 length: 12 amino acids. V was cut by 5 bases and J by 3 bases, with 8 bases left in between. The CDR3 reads CASSAASYEQYF. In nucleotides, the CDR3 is TGTGCCAGCAGTGCCGCTAGCTACGAGCAGTACTTC.

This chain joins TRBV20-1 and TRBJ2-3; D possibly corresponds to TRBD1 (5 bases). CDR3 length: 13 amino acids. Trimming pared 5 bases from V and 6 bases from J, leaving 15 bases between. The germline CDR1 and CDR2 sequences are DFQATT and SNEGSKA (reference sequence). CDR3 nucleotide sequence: TGCAGTGCTCCATCCAGGCCAGGGGATACGCAGTATTTT. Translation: CSAPSRPGDTQYF.

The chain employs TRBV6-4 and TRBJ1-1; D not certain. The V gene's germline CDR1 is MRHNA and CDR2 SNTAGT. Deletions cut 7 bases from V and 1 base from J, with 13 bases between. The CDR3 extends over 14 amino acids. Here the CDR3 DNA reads TGTGCCAGCACCGCGGGAGGCGGGAACACTGAAGCTTTCTTT. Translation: CASTAGGGNTEAFF.

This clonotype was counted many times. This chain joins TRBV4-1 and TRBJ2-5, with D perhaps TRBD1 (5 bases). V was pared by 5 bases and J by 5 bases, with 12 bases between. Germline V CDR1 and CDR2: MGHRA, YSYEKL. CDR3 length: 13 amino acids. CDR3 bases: TGCGCCAGCAGCGCACAGGAGATGGAGACCCAGTACTTC. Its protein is CASSAQEMETQYF.

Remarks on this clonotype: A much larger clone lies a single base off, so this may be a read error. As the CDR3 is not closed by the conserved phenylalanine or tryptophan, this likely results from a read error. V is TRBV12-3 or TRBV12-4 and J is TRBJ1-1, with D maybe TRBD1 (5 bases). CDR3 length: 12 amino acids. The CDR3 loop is CAIARVNAEAFC. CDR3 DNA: TGTGCCATCGCCAGGGTGAACGCTGAAGCTTTCTGT.

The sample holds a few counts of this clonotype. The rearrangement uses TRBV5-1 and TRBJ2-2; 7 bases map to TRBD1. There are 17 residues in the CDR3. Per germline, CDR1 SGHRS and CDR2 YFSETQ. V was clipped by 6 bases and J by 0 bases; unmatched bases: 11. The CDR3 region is CASTARTGQSNTGELFF. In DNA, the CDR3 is TGCGCCAGCACCGCGCGGACGGGACAGTCGAACACCGGGGAGCTGTTTTTT.

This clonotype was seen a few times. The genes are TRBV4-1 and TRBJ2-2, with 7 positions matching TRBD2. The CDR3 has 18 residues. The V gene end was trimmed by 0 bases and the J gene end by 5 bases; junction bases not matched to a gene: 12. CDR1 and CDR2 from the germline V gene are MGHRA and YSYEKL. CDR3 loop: CASSQDPPSGMGTGELFF. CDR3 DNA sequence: TGCGCCAGCAGCCAAGATCCCCCCAGCGGGATGGGGACCGGGGAGCTGTTTTTT.

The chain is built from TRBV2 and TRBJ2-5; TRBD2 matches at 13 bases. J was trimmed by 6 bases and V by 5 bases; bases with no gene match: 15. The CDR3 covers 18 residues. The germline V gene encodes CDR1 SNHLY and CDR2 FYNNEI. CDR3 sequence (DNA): TGTGCCAGCAGTTCTGGACTAGCGGGAGTAGGGGAGAGTAAGACCCAGTACTTC. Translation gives CASSSGLAGVGESKTQYF.

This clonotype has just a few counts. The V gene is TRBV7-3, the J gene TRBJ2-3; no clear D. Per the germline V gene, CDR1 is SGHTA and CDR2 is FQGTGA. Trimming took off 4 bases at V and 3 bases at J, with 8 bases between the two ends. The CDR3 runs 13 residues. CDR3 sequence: CASSYAGTDTQYF. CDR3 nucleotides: TGTGCCAGCAGCTACGCCGGAACAGATACGCAGTATTTT.